This TCR beta chain was captured in a study of T cell responses to AZD1222 COVID-19 vaccine. Regarding the study as a whole: Variant regions that are unmutated are reportedly the target of nearly half of spike-specific TCRs.

The CDR3 consists of 16 residues. Germline lookup yields CDR1 SGDLS and CDR2 YYNGEE. V lost 0 bases and J 1 base, leaving 10 bases between the germline ends. Produced via immunoSEQ multiplex PCR; TCRdb's table is partial and in-frame only. The table has approximately 150,000 clones, around 90% seen once; the top ten hold 3.8%. In regard to this clone: The antigen remains undetermined.

Sequencing was performed on peripheral blood, taken 28 days after the second AZD1222 dose. The gene calls are TRBV9 and TRBJ2-2; D perhaps matches TRBD2 (5 bases). The TCR comes from an adult who received the AZD1222 COVID-19 vaccine. For the CDR3, the DNA is TGTGCCAGCAGCGTAGACCTAGCAGAGAACACCGGGGAGCTGTTTTTT. Amino acid sequence: CASSVDLAENTGELFF.